This TCR beta chain originates from a study of metastatic and nonmetastatic thyroid tumors (dated by TCRdb to 2018 to 2021). About the study as a whole: For patients with malignant and with benign thyroid disease, the researchers compared repertoires between peripheral blood samples and tumor or nodule tissue samples.

Overall study results and their limits: In both blood and tumor samples, malignant tumors were reported to have significantly higher TCR beta diversity than benign nodules.

Library preparation employed PCR. This sample was sequenced with an Illumina HiSeq 4000. The TCR beta-chain CDR3 region of each patient was profiled by high-throughput sequencing. In the paper's pipeline: A classifier to discriminate distant-metastatic papillary thyroid cancer patients was built from CDR3 differences across clinicopathological groups. The Shannon index was used to assess repertoire diversity, and the Morisita-Horn index was used to assess tumor-blood repertoire similarity. TCRdb reworked the public reads: Q25 trimming with fastp, MiXCR clone assembly, productive beta chains retained. TCRdb's processing, not the authors' own work, is the source of the V and J calls. The sample contains more than 6,000 clones, more than 30% of them found a single time. About an eighth of the sample belongs to the ten largest clones. This clone occurred a few times. This clone's antigen is unknown. Per-base qualities were not stored, and no clone one base away is much larger.

Counted from cysteine to phenylalanine, this CDR3 has 14 amino acids. Just CDR3 DNA is preserved here, 42 bases in frame from base 1. CDR1 LNHDA and CDR2 SQIVND are derived from the germline V gene (reference sequence). The junction carries 16 bases between V and J, which are trimmed by 5 bases and 7 bases respectively. None of the patients had been given any treatment before thyroid surgery. Using T-cell receptor beta sequencing, the study looked back at clinical samples from patients collected from the early 2010s to the late 2010s. Input material: adjacent normal tissue. The chain is assembled from TRBV19 and TRBJ2-3, and TRBD1 may be the D gene, going by 6 matching bases. This receptor was obtained from a female donor with papillary thyroid cancer or a benign thyroid nodule (not recorded which). Some clones in this sample may be carry-over from other donors' samples. The CDR3 region has the sequence CASSPQGCRHTQYF. The bases are TGTGCCAGTAGTCCCCAGGGGTGTAGGCATACGCAGTATTTT.